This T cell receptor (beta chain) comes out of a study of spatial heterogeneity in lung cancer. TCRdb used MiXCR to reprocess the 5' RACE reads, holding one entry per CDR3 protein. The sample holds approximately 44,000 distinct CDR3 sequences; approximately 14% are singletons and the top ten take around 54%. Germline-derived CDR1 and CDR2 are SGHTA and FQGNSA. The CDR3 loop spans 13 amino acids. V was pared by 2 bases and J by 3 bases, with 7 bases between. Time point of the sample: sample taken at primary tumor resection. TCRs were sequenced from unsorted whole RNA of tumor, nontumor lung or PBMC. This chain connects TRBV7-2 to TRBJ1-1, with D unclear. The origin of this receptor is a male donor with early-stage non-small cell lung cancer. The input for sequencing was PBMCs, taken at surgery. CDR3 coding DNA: TGTGCCAGCAGCTTACTGCCGGACACTGAAGCTTTCTTT. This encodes CASSLLPDTEAFF.